This TCR beta chain was documented in a study of patients and donors after allogeneic stem cell transplantation (dated by TCRdb to 2020 to 2022). Including the terminal cysteine and phenylalanine, the CDR3 comprises 15 residues. Only CDR3 DNA is held: 45 bases, read in frame from base 1. V and J are trimmed by 11 bases and 1 base, and the gene matches miss 11 bases of the junction. This clonotype was picked up a small number of times. Its antigen is not yet known. Nothing much larger sits one base from this clone, and base qualities are not available. The receptor library was made with RT-PCR. These reads were obtained on a NextSeq 550. TCRdb reworked the public reads: Q25 trimming with fastp, MiXCR clone assembly, productive beta chains retained. Rows with a matching CDR3 protein are joined into one entry that keeps the most common DNA and genes. The sample yields about 57,000 distinct CDR3 sequences; 10% to 15% were counted once. The top ten clones comprise around 30% of the sample.

The sample consisted of blood, either unsorted or a sorted T cell fraction (not recorded which). Recombination linked TRBV12-3 or TRBV12-4 to TRBJ2-5; TRBD2 aligns with 9 central bases. The receptor comes from a human donor who was either an allogeneic HSCT recipient or a stem cell or donor lymphocyte infusion donor (not recorded which). It is not recorded whose cells these are; they may come from a transplant donor. The sequenced DNA is TGTGCCGGGGAGGTTAGCGGGAGAGGCCAAGAGACCCAGTACTTC. It codes for CAGEVSGRGQETQYF.